Listed here are 10 T cell receptor beta chains from one sample, sequenced in a study of blood T cell repertoires in COVID-19. Only in-frame clones appear in the TCRdb table, and some are missing; sequencing was by immunoSEQ multiplex PCR. The sample lists roughly 280,000 clones, 75% to 90% seen once, with roughly 4.5% in the top ten. The sequenced sample consisted of peripheral blood. The receptors derive from a man in his 60s who had recovered from COVID-19.

This clone has just one count. This chain uses TRBV5-4 with TRBJ2-1; 7 bases map to TRBD2. V shed 0 bases, J shed 7 bases, and the junction held 4 bases outside the gene matches. Germline CDR1 and CDR2: SGHNT and YYREEE (reference sequence). The CDR3 loop spans 14 amino acids. This chain's CDR3 is CASSLERGGNEQFF. CDR3 bases: TGTGCCAGCAGCTTGGAGCGGGGCGGTAATGAGCAGTTCTTC. The whole variable domain, filled in from reference TRBV5-4 and TRBJ2-1, reads ETGVTQSPTHLIKTRGQQVTLRCSSQSGHNTVSWYQQALGQGPQFIFQYYREEENGRGNFPPRFSGLQFPNYSSELNVNALELDDSALYLCASSLERGGNEQFFGPGTRLTVL.

V is TRBV7-9 and J is TRBJ1-4; the D gene is possibly TRBD1 (6 bases). Germline V gives CDR1 SEHNR, CDR2 FQNEAQ (reference sequence). V was pared by 3 bases and J by 8 bases, with 19 bases between. CDR3 size: 16 residues. For the CDR3, the DNA is TGTGCCAGCAGCTTCCCGGGGGGCGCGGGGGTGGAAAAACTGTTTTTT. Its translation is CASSFPGGAGVEKLFF.

The rearrangement links TRBV6-6 to TRBJ2-7, with 8 bases identical to TRBD2. CDR1 is MNHNY and CDR2 is SVGAGI in the germline V gene (reference sequence). This CDR3 contains 15 residues. V dropped 4 bases and J dropped 3; count of bases not matched to a gene: 8. CDR3 sequence: CASSSTIAGYYEQYF. The CDR3 DNA reads as TGTGCCAGCAGTTCTACTATAGCGGGGTACTACGAGCAGTACTTC.

The CDR3 is CASSLVVSFNEQFF. The CDR3 coding sequence is TGTGCCAGCAGCTTAGTCGTCAGTTTTAATGAGCAGTTCTTC. The chain carries TRBV7-8 and TRBJ2-1; no definite D call. Trimming removed 1 base from V and 7 bases from J, with 11 bases in between. CDR3 length: 14 residues. The germline CDR1 and CDR2 sequences are SGHVS and FQNEAQ.

The J gene is TRBJ1-5, the V gene TRBV6-5; tentative D call: TRBD1 (5 bases). CDR1 and CDR2 from the germline V gene are MNHEY and SVGAGI. The CDR3 has 14 residues. Here the CDR3 reads CASVGGRKAQPQHF. The DNA for the CDR3 is TGTGCATCCGTCGGGGGGAGAAAGGCTCAGCCCCAGCATTTT.

V gene TRBV27 combines with J gene TRBJ2-4, with D possibly being TRBD2 (6 bases). The CDR3 contains 18 residues. Germline CDR1 and CDR2: MNHEY and SMNVEV (reference sequence). V gave up 5 bases and J gave up 0 bases, with 20 bases separating them. The CDR3 reads CASSPLTGEPKAKNIQYF. CDR3 bases: TGTGCCAGCAGTCCATTAACGGGAGAACCAAAAGCCAAAAACATTCAGTACTTC.

V is TRBV6-6 and J is TRBJ2-2; TRBD1 might be the D (5 bases). The CDR3 covers 12 residues. Germline V CDR1 and CDR2: MNHNY, SVGAGI (reference sequence). Deletions cut 8 bases from V and 6 bases from J, with 10 bases between. CDR3 amino acids: CASRWGSGELFF. For the CDR3, the DNA is TGTGCCAGCCGCTGGGGCTCCGGGGAGCTGTTTTTT.

This clone showed up just once. The CDR3 is CASSQGLAGGRQDTQYF. CDR3 nucleotides: TGTGCCAGCAGCCAAGGTCTAGCGGGGGGCCGTCAGGATACGCAGTATTTT. The chain combines TRBV4-2 with TRBJ2-3, with 11 bases identical to TRBD2. J gave up 6 bases and V 1 base, and 9 bases lay outside the gene matches. The CDR3 is 17 residues long. From germline, CDR1 is LGHNA and CDR2 YNFKEQ.

The chain has TRBV19 and TRBJ1-6; tentatively, D is TRBD1 (6 bases). Germline values: CDR1 LNHDA, CDR2 SQIVND (reference sequence). This CDR3 has 14 amino acids. V was clipped by 3 bases and J by 10 bases, with 13 bases between them. For the CDR3, the DNA is TGTGCCAGTAGTATGTTAGGGGGTTCGTCACCCCTCCACTTT. Amino acid sequence: CASSMLGGSSPLHF.

The V and J genes are TRBV24-1 and TRBJ2-1, with 15 bases aligning to TRBD2. Germline CDR1 is KGHDR and CDR2 is SFDVKD. J lost 6 bases, V lost 6 bases, and 14 bases had no gene match. CDR3 length: 19 amino acids. CDR3 loop: CATSPRTAPGLAGGNEQFF. CDR3 sequence (DNA): TGTGCCACCAGTCCCCGGACGGCGCCGGGACTAGCGGGAGGCAATGAGCAGTTCTTC.